Listed here is a single T cell receptor (beta chain). How the authors handled the data: Estimated nucleated cell counts came from reference gene primer amplification. The protocol was immunoSEQ multiplex PCR, while the TCRdb copy is restricted to in-frame clones and leaves out a portion. Clone size and V and J calls were adopted from that table, with D and trimming inferred from the DNA. The sample has 89,000 or so clones, under 85% seen once. This sample was included in a study of blood T cell repertoires in COVID-19. Study summary: Whether acute or convalescent, the COVID-19 samples came from the United States, Italy and Spain. PBMCs, B-cell-depleted T cells, or T cells were the source of the cDNA or gDNA that made up the material.

The CDR3 totals 15 residues. V lost 1 base, J lost 4 bases, and 5 bases stayed unmatched. Germline lookup yields CDR1 KGHDR and CDR2 SFDVKD. The chain is built from TRBV24-1 and TRBJ2-5, with 7 positions matching TRBD2. The sequencing sample was made of peripheral blood. This sequence originates from a human donor in a cohort sampled during active COVID-19. The CDR3 reads CATSDFGEGLETQYF. The CDR3, as DNA: TGTGCCACCAGTGATTTTGGGGAGGGCCTAGAGACCCAGTACTTC.